This entry is about one T cell receptor beta chain. Its antigen remains unknown. The CDR3 extends over 15 amino acids. V lost 3 bases, J lost 3 bases, and 4 bases stayed unmatched. Germline assignment: CDR1 SEHNR and CDR2 FQNEAQ (reference sequence). These data originate in a study of cytomegalovirus exposure and HLA in healthy donors. Study-wide points: A later analysis showed HLA-associated TCR beta chains outstripping equally common others in clonal expansion.

PCR employed 60 Vbeta and 13 Jbeta primers. Generated by immunoSEQ multiplex PCR, the TCRdb table keeps only in-frame clones and is missing some. The sample table includes about 65,000 clones. The J gene is TRBJ2-5, the V gene TRBV7-9; 10 bases fit TRBD1. The receptor was isolated from a boy between 10 and 17 years old in good health and CMV-seronegative. Sequencing used PBMCs. The CDR3, as DNA: TGTGCCAGCAGCTTGGGACAGGGGACAGAAGAGACCCAGTACTTC. Residues: CASSLGQGTEETQYF.